These 4 T cell receptor beta chains were all obtained from the same sample, sequenced in a study of blood T cell repertoires in COVID-19. Measured with immunoSEQ multiplex PCR; TCRdb has only the in-frame clones, and not every one. The sample records tens of thousands of clones, around four fifths being singletons. Source material: peripheral blood. These receptors came from a woman in her sixties or seventies with acute or convalescent COVID-19.

This chain joins TRBV3-1 (or the pseudogene TRBV3-2) and TRBJ2-1, with a possible D match to TRBD2 (6 bases). This CDR3 comprises 17 residues. Per the germline V gene, CDR1 is LGHDT and CDR2 is YNNKEL (reference sequence). V was cut by 5 bases and J by 4 bases, with 21 bases left in between. The CDR3 DNA follows: TGTGCCAGCAGCGCTAGCGACTCGGCGGTCCTTTACAATGAGCAGTTCTTC. Its protein is CASSASDSAVLYNEQFF.

This clone was recorded only once. CDR3 protein: CASFGQGDTEAFF. The CDR3 bases are TGTGCCAGCTTTGGACAGGGAGACACTGAAGCTTTCTTT. This chain uses TRBV2 with TRBJ1-1, with TRBD1 matching over 8 bases. With V trimmed by 8 bases and J by 3 bases, 5 bases remained unmatched. This CDR3 is built from 13 residues. Germline loops: CDR1 SNHLY, CDR2 FYNNEI. Full variable domain (rest looked up from reference TRBV2 and TRBJ1-1): EPEVTQTPSHQVTQMGQEVILRCVPISNHLYFYWYRQILGQKVEFLVSFYNNEISEKSEIFDDQFSVERPDGSNFTLKIRSTKLEDSAMYFCASFGQGDTEAFFGQGTRLTVV.

The J gene is TRBJ2-1, the V gene TRBV24-1, with TRBD2 matching 13 bases. V gave up 9 bases and J gave up 8 bases; unmatched junction bases: 15. The CDR3 spans 17 residues. Germline values: CDR1 KGHDR, CDR2 SFDVKD. CDR3 DNA sequence: TGTGCCACCGGGCAGACTAGCGGGAGGCCAACCAGCGATGAGCAGTTCTTC. This codes for CATGQTSGRPTSDEQFF.

CDR3 nucleotide sequence: TGCGCCAGCAGCCAAGGGCCGGCGGCAGGGCGGTTTCAGCCCCAGCATTTT. Its protein product is CASSQGPAAGRFQPQHF. The genes are TRBV4-1 and TRBJ1-5, with D possibly matching TRBD1 (5 bases). There are 17 residues in the CDR3. Trimming removed 1 base from V and 6 bases from J, with 19 bases in between. Germline CDR1 reads MGHRA; CDR2 reads YSYEKL.